The sequence of this T cell receptor (beta chain) was determined in a study of blood T cells in healthy people across ages. About the study: Capturing about one barcoded beta molecule per two T cells was achieved by template switching.

Study-wide results and caveats: While age rose, TCR beta diversity per million T cells dropped in a roughly linear way. Relative to aged donors, long-lived donors carried more naive CD4+ cells and displayed higher diversity.

The junction had 7 bases not matched to a gene; V was cut back by 2 bases and J by 8 bases. CDR3 length: 15 residues. The V gene's germline CDR1 is SGHAT and CDR2 FQNNGV. On this clonotype itself: The target antigen is unknown.

A second 7 to 11 cycle PCR used barcoded and J-beta primers. Researchers report that a template-switch adaptor with 12 random nucleotides tagged each cDNA molecule. TCRdb re-analysed the 5' RACE reads in MiXCR, keeping a single row per CDR3 protein. Of 2 million or so distinct CDR3 sequences in the sample, 40% to 55% were seen once. J is TRBJ2-1 and V is TRBV11-2; 9 bases align to TRBD2. Sequencing was done on a sample of blood. This clonotype originated in a woman in her 40s in good health. CDR3 sequence: CASSLIAGGPDEQFF. The CDR3 DNA follows: TGTGCCAGCAGCTTAATCGCGGGGGGGCCTGATGAGCAGTTCTTC. Full variable domain (missing parts from reference TRBV11-2 and TRBJ2-1): EAGVAQSPRYKIIEKRQSVAFWCNPISGHATLYWYQQILGQGPKLLIQFQNNGVVDDSQLPKDRFSAERLKGVDSTLKIQPAKLEDSAVYLCASSLIAGGPDEQFFGPGTRLTVL.